The 32 T cell receptor beta chains reported below all come from one sample, sequenced in a study of T cells after yellow fever vaccination. TCRdb analysed the 5' RACE reads with MiXCR anew, one entry per CDR3 protein. This table has 550,000 or so distinct CDR3 sequences, 19% appearing once. The sequenced sample was PBMCs, obtained 15 days after the yellow fever booster vaccination. These receptors were collected from a man in his thirties or forties who received the YFV17D yellow fever vaccine.

This clonotype occurred a few times. The chain is built from TRBV5-5 and TRBJ2-2; TRBD2 might be the D (7 bases). This CDR3 has 15 amino acids. CDR1 SGHKS and CDR2 YYEKEE come from the germline V gene (reference sequence). V gave up 3 bases and J gave up 6 bases, with 15 bases separating them. The CDR3 loop is CASSYDGGLAGELFF. In DNA, the CDR3 is TGTGCCAGCAGCTACGACGGGGGGCTGGCCGGGGAGCTGTTTTTT.

This clonotype was seen a handful of times. The V and J genes are TRBV7-3 and TRBJ2-1; possibly TRBD2 for D (6 bases). V lost 0 bases and J lost 3, with 9 bases in between. The CDR3 covers 15 residues. From germline, CDR1 is SGHTA and CDR2 FQGTGA. In DNA, the CDR3 is TGTGCCAGCAGCTTAACCCGGGAGAGCTACAATGAGCAGTTCTTC. Its protein is CASSLTRESYNEQFF.

The chain recombines TRBV18 with TRBJ2-1; TRBD1 is a possible D gene (6 bases). The V end lost 4 bases, the J end lost 5 bases, and 9 bases lay between the germline ends. Germline CDR1 and CDR2: KGHSH and LQKENI. This CDR3 spans 13 amino acids. CDR3 protein: CASSRYRDNEQFF. CDR3 bases: TGTGCCAGCTCACGTTACAGGGACAATGAGCAGTTCTTC.

The chain couples TRBV25-1 to TRBJ2-1; the D gene is possibly TRBD1 (6 bases). There are 15 residues in the CDR3. Per the germline V gene, CDR1 is MGHDK and CDR2 is SYGVNS. Trimming left V 6 bases short and J 9 bases short, with 21 bases between. The CDR3 is CASSYRDMKYGEQFF. DNA for the CDR3: TGTGCCAGCAGCTATCGGGACATGAAGTATGGTGAGCAGTTCTTC.

This clonotype was picked up a small number of times. The chain links TRBV12-3 or TRBV12-4 to TRBJ2-1, with 8 bases identical to TRBD2. The CDR3 length is 11 residues. Trimming at V came to 7 bases and at J to 10 bases, leaving 3 bases not matched to a gene. The CDR3 DNA follows: TGTGCCAGCACGGGACTAGAGGAGCAGTTCTTC. Translated, it gives CASTGLEEQFF.

This clonotype was observed a few times. The CDR3 nucleotides are TGCAGTGCTAGATCTTCCGGGATTTTCACAGATACGCAGTATTTT. It translates to CSARSSGIFTDTQYF. This rearrangement joins TRBV20-1 to TRBJ2-3; tentatively, D is TRBD2 (5 bases). CDR3 size: 15 residues. V lost 2 bases, J lost 2 bases, and 14 bases lay in between. Germline-derived CDR1 and CDR2 are DFQATT and SNEGSKA (reference sequence).

This clonotype was recorded a few times. The V call is TRBV29-1, the J call TRBJ1-1, with D hard to call. Trimming took 3 bases from V and 0 from J, leaving 11 bases between them. The length of the CDR3 is 14 residues. Per the germline V gene, CDR1 is SQVTM and CDR2 is ANQGSEA. This CDR3 reads CSVEGNPMNTEAFF. The CDR3, as DNA: TGCAGCGTTGAGGGGAATCCTATGAACACTGAAGCTTTCTTT.

This chain joins TRBV5-5 and TRBJ2-1; 9 bases fit TRBD2. With 3 bases clipped from V and 8 bases from J, the junction kept 15 bases outside the gene matches. The germline V gene has CDR1 SGHKS and CDR2 YYEKEE (reference sequence). The CDR3 loop spans 17 amino acids. CDR3 residues: CASSSLPGSGSKDEQFF. The CDR3 DNA is TGTGCCAGCAGCTCGCTCCCTGGTAGCGGGAGTAAAGATGAGCAGTTCTTC.

In this sample, this clonotype turned up a few times. This chain links TRBV29-1 with TRBJ2-5; D possibly corresponds to TRBD2 (6 bases). Trimming took 0 bases from V and 8 from J, leaving 10 bases between them. The CDR3 is 12 residues long. Germline CDR1 and CDR2: SQVTM and ANQGSEA. CDR3 nucleotide sequence: TGCAGCGTTGAAGAGGGGGGTGTCACCCAGTACTTC. This translates into CSVEEGGVTQYF.

The genes are TRBV5-6 and TRBJ2-2, with D unresolved. Trimming stripped 0 bases from V and 2 bases from J, with 5 bases between. CDR3 length: 14 amino acids. Germline V gene lookup returns CDR1 SGHDT and CDR2 YYEEEE. The CDR3 spells CASSLDFNTGELFF. CDR3 nucleotides: TGTGCCAGCAGCTTGGACTTCAACACCGGGGAGCTGTTTTTT.

In this sample, this clonotype turned up a few times. The chain has TRBV27 and TRBJ2-1, with D perhaps matching TRBD1 or TRBD2 (6 bases each). Germline CDR1 MNHEY, CDR2 SMNVEV (reference sequence). The CDR3 length is 15 residues. Trimming left V 3 bases short and J 3 bases short, with 12 bases between. In nucleotides, the CDR3 is TGTGCCAGCAGTTTCGGGGGCCTCCACTACAATGAGCAGTTCTTC. Translated, it gives CASSFGGLHYNEQFF.

The chain is built from TRBV20-1 and TRBJ2-7; 9 positions agree with TRBD1. J was trimmed by 5 bases and V by 5 bases; bases with no gene match: 7. The CDR3 consists of 13 residues. Germline CDR1 is DFQATT and CDR2 is SNEGSKA (reference sequence). Written as DNA, the CDR3 is TGCAGTGCTCCCGGGACAGGGTCCCACGAGCAGTACTTC. Translation gives CSAPGTGSHEQYF.

This clonotype came up a few times. The V and J genes are TRBV29-1 and TRBJ2-5, with D perhaps matching TRBD1 or TRBD2 (5 bases each). The germline CDR1 and CDR2 sequences are SQVTM and ANQGSEA. The ends were cut back, 7 bases at V and 4 bases at J, with 19 bases in the middle. The CDR3 extends over 14 amino acids. The CDR3 DNA follows: TGCAGCGGTGCCGGGACGCCGGCGGGAGAGACCCAGTACTTC. This gives the protein CSGAGTPAGETQYF.

The rearrangement joins TRBV7-2 to TRBJ2-7, with D perhaps matching TRBD1 or TRBD2 (7 bases each). The CDR3 contains 14 residues. The V end lost 5 bases, the J end lost 7 bases, and 18 bases lay between the germline ends. Looked up from germline, CDR1 is SGHTA and CDR2 is FQGNSA. CDR3 in DNA: TGTGCCAGCAGCCCCGACAGGGTGGGAGGGGAGCAGTACTTC. This gives the protein CASSPDRVGGEQYF.

This clonotype was counted only a few times. CDR3 DNA sequence: TGTGCCAGCAGCAAAAGGGCAGGGGACTCTGGAAACACCATATATTTT. Encoded protein: CASSKRAGDSGNTIYF. The gene calls are TRBV21-1 and TRBJ1-3; TRBD1 is the table's D call, not checked against the DNA. TRBV21-1 corresponds to a pseudogene. CDR3 size: 16 residues.

The J gene is TRBJ2-3, the V gene TRBV29-1, with D unclear. The CDR3 runs to 13 residues. Trimming pared 5 bases from V and 4 bases from J, leaving 13 bases between. Germline V gene sequence: CDR1 SQVTM, CDR2 ANQGSEA. Here the CDR3 DNA reads TGCAGCGTTCACAGCCCTGGGGCAGATACGCAGTATTTT. Translation gives CSVHSPGADTQYF.

This chain uses TRBV20-1 with TRBJ2-1; possibly TRBD2 for D (6 bases). Germline loops: CDR1 DFQATT, CDR2 SNEGSKA (reference sequence). The V gene lost 5 bases and the J gene lost 0 bases, with 17 bases spanning the gap. The CDR3 contains 16 residues. CDR3 in amino acids: CSAPSRPGLSYNEQFF. In DNA, the CDR3 is TGCAGTGCTCCATCACGCCCGGGACTCTCCTACAATGAGCAGTTCTTC.

This clonotype was observed a few times. CDR3 nucleotide sequence: TGTGCCAGCAGCTCGGGACTAGCGGGACTCGAGCAGTTCTTC. This gives the protein CASSSGLAGLEQFF. The chain couples TRBV11-2 to TRBJ2-1; TRBD2 matches 13 bases. J gave up 10 bases and V 4 bases, and 4 bases lay outside the gene matches. CDR3 length: 14 residues. Germline V lookup: CDR1 SGHAT, CDR2 FQNNGV.

The chain has TRBV10-3 and TRBJ2-3; D gene unclear. With 6 bases removed from V and 0 bases from J, the gap between germline ends came to 10 bases. The CDR3 has 14 amino acids. CDR1 is ENHRY, CDR2 SYGVKD, per germline. The CDR3 is CAIRQSTSTDTQYF. DNA for the CDR3: TGTGCCATCAGACAAAGCACTAGCACAGATACGCAGTATTTT.

This clonotype occurred a few times. V is TRBV20-1 and J is TRBJ2-5; D possibly corresponds to TRBD1 (5 bases). V dropped 1 base and J dropped 7 bases, with 13 bases sitting between them. This CDR3 has 13 residues. Germline V gives CDR1 DFQATT, CDR2 SNEGSKA (reference sequence). CDR3 region: CSARGGSAGTQYF. CDR3 bases: TGCAGTGCTAGAGGGGGCAGCGCAGGGACCCAGTACTTC.

This clonotype was detected only a few times. V gene TRBV7-9 combines with J gene TRBJ2-7; tentative D call: TRBD2 (7 bases). The germline V and J ends were trimmed by 5 bases and 3 bases, with 14 bases remaining between them. The CDR3 is 14 residues long. Germline-derived CDR1 and CDR2 are SEHNR and FQNEAQ (reference sequence). CDR3 sequence reads: CASSPTRGGYEQYF. CDR3 DNA sequence: TGTGCCAGCAGCCCGACAAGGGGGGGCTACGAGCAGTACTTC.

This chain connects TRBV28 to TRBJ1-5; D possibly corresponds to TRBD1 (6 bases). V was trimmed by 6 bases and J by 3 bases, leaving 9 bases between them. Germline V gene sequence: CDR1 MDHEN, CDR2 SYDVKM. The CDR3 totals 13 residues. The CDR3 DNA reads TGTGCCAGCAGGGGACAATACAATCAGCCCCAGCATTTT. Protein product: CASRGQYNQPQHF.

This clonotype showed up just a few times. The chain combines TRBV11-2 with TRBJ2-5, with TRBD1 as a possible D gene (6 bases). There are 15 residues in the CDR3. V lost 1 base to trimming and J lost 4 bases, with 13 bases between them. Germline V gene lookup returns CDR1 SGHAT and CDR2 FQNNGV. CDR3 in amino acids: CASSLALGQLETQYF. CDR3 DNA: TGTGCCAGCAGCTTAGCCCTCGGACAGTTAGAGACCCAGTACTTC.

This clonotype occurred a few times. The chain links TRBV20-1 to TRBJ2-5; 7 bases align to TRBD1. V shed 7 bases, J shed 1 base, and the junction held 3 bases outside the gene matches. This CDR3 is built from 12 residues. Germline loops: CDR1 DFQATT, CDR2 SNEGSKA (reference sequence). For the CDR3, the DNA is TGCAGTGGGAGACAGGGCCAAGAGACCCAGTACTTC. Encoded protein: CSGRQGQETQYF.

The gene calls are TRBV20-1 and TRBJ2-7; D possibly corresponds to TRBD1 (6 bases). The germline CDR1 and CDR2 sequences are DFQATT and SNEGSKA (reference sequence). The CDR3 is made up of 13 amino acids. V lost 6 bases, J lost 2 bases, and 14 bases lay in between. CDR3 amino acids: CSAPAGTTYEQYF. Written as DNA, the CDR3 is TGCAGTGCACCCGCCGGGACAACCTACGAGCAGTACTTC.

This clonotype was counted at least ten times. The CDR3 coding sequence is TGTGCCAGCAGCTTAGAGGGGTTGGACACCGGGGAGCTGTTTTTT. Its translation: CASSLEGLDTGELFF. The chain employs TRBV7-6 and TRBJ2-2; a possible D gene is TRBD1 (5 bases). The CDR3 spans 15 residues. V was clipped by 1 base and J by 3 bases, with 9 bases between them. Germline values: CDR1 SGHVS, CDR2 FNYEAQ.

This clonotype was seen a few times. J is TRBJ2-5 and V is TRBV10-3; TRBD1 matches 10 bases. The J segment lost 1 base and the V segment lost 0 bases, leaving 2 bases of the junction unmatched. Per the germline V gene, CDR1 is ENHRY and CDR2 is SYGVKD. The CDR3 is made up of 16 amino acids. For the CDR3, the DNA is TGTGCCATCAGTGAGTCTGGACAGGGGGTCCAAGAGACCCAGTACTTC. It yields the protein CAISESGQGVQETQYF.

V and J are TRBV10-1 and TRBJ2-3; D ambiguous. Trimming shortened V by 3 bases and J by 1 base, and 11 bases separated the two germline ends. Looked up from germline, CDR1 is WNHNN and CDR2 is SYGVQD (reference sequence). The CDR3 is 15 residues long. CDR3: CASSDVGYGTDTQYF. Here the CDR3 DNA reads TGCGCCAGCAGTGACGTGGGGTACGGCACAGATACGCAGTATTTT.

V and J are TRBV7-8 and TRBJ2-7, with 14 nucleotides matching TRBD2. The V gene's germline CDR1 is SGHVS and CDR2 FQNEAQ. The CDR3 sequence is 16 residues long. With 4 bases clipped from V and 5 bases from J, the junction kept 7 bases outside the gene matches. This CDR3 reads CASSSTTSGRAHEQYF. The CDR3 DNA is TGTGCCAGCAGCTCGACGACTAGCGGGAGGGCCCACGAGCAGTACTTC. The whole variable domain, filled in from reference TRBV7-8 and TRBJ2-7, reads GAGVSQSPRYKVAKRGQDVALRCDPISGHVSLFWYQQALGQGPEFLTYFQNEAQLDKSGLPSDRFFAERPEGSVSTLKIQRTQQEDSAVYLCASSSTTSGRAHEQYFGPGTRLTVT.

This sequence joins TRBV7-9 and TRBJ2-3; 8 bases fit TRBD2. The junction had 7 bases not matched to a gene; V was cut back by 4 bases and J by 4 bases. The germline CDR1 and CDR2 sequences are SEHNR and FQNEAQ (reference sequence). CDR3 length equals 15 residues. CDR3 loop: CASSSHSGGSDTQYF. The CDR3 nucleotides are TGTGCCAGCAGCTCCCATTCGGGGGGGTCAGATACGCAGTATTTT.

This clonotype has more than one count but fewer than ten. This chain connects TRBV27 to TRBJ2-1; D unclear. The germline V gene encodes CDR1 MNHEY and CDR2 SMNVEV (reference sequence). V lost 5 bases to trimming and J lost 9 bases, with 23 bases between them. The CDR3 has 16 amino acids. The CDR3 region is CASSLNPYPESAEQFF. Written as DNA, the CDR3 is TGTGCCAGCAGTCTCAACCCCTACCCAGAGTCGGCTGAGCAGTTCTTC.

V usage is TRBV20-1 and J usage is TRBJ2-4, with D maybe TRBD1 (6 bases). Germline CDR1 is DFQATT and CDR2 is SNEGSKA (reference sequence). This CDR3 spans 14 amino acids. V lost 3 bases to trimming and J lost 3 bases, with 12 bases between them. As DNA, the CDR3 is TGCAGTGCTAGGGACCTAGGGGGCAAAAACATTCAGTACTTC. Its translation is CSARDLGGKNIQYF.